This note documents a single TCR beta chain sequence. Its antigen remains unidentified. A read error is possible here, since a much larger clone lies one base away. The limits of the CDR3 on the DNA are not certain, so only TCRdb's listed CDR3 is given. Patients were diagnosed from clinical symptoms, serum thyroxine, TRAb, thyroid ultrasound and orbital computed tomography. This sample was taken from a study of Graves' ophthalmopathy and Graves' hyperthyroidism. Amplified TCR beta CDR3 regions were obtained using RNA transcripts as template. First-round RT-PCR with HTBI primers preceded a second-round multiplex PCR. TCRdb processed the multiplex PCR reads anew with MiXCR; each CDR3 protein has one entry. The sample has 650,000 to 900,000 distinct CDR3 sequences; approximately 40% are singletons. The CDR3 region is 15 residues in length, termini included. Germline CDR1 reads DFQATT; CDR2 reads SNEGSKA (reference sequence).

Study-wide points: Among expanded thyroid clonotypes above 0.001 frequency, most also occurred in blood.

V gene TRBV20-1 combines with J gene TRBJ1-1; no check of the table's D call, TRBD1, against the DNA was made. The sequence derives from an adult man with Graves' ophthalmopathy. Sequenced sample: peripheral blood. The CDR3 protein is CSARDWGQGNTETFF.